Listed below are T cell receptor beta chains from one sample, sequenced in a study of blood T cell repertoires in COVID-19. The method was immunoSEQ multiplex PCR; TCRdb's version includes in-frame clones alone and lacks a portion of them. Of around 350,000 clones in the sample, around nine tenths are singletons; the top ten hold 3%. Sequencing was done on a sample of peripheral blood. The receptors come from a human donor in a cohort sampled during active COVID-19. Both conserved end residues are part of each CDR3. The order of the fields is clone size, J gene, V gene, D gene, CDR3 protein, CDR3 DNA. A D gene is named only where the DNA matches it firmly. Clone size is stated in some rows and not others, as once, few, many or a class when expanded.

NA	TRBJ2-3	TRBV30	NA	CAWSIETIRGTDTQYF	TGTGCCTGGAGTATCGAAACTATACGTGGTACAGATACGCAGTATTTT
once	TRBJ1-1	TRBV19	NA	CASTSPPGTWNTEAFF	TGTGCCAGTACCTCACCCCCCGGGACATGGAACACTGAAGCTTTCTTT
NA	TRBJ2-1	TRBV25-1	TRBD1	CASRGTGGYNEQFF	TGTGCCAGCAGGGGGACAGGGGGGTACAATGAGCAGTTCTTC
NA	TRBJ2-5	TRBV5-4	TRBD2	CASSTGTSEETQYF	TGTGCCAGCAGCACCGGGACTAGCGAAGAGACCCAGTACTTC
NA	TRBJ2-3	TRBV7-6	TRBD2	CASSLATSESADTQYF	TGTGCCAGCAGCTTGGCCACTAGCGAGTCTGCAGATACGCAGTATTTT
NA	TRBJ2-3	TRBV18	TRBD2	CASSRGTSGTDTQYF	TGTGCCAGCTCACGGGGGACTAGCGGAACAGATACGCAGTATTTT
NA	TRBJ1-2	TRBV3-1/TRBV3-2	NA	CASSQGNNMDYGYTF	TGTGCCAGCAGCCAAGGTAACAACATGGACTATGGCTACACCTTC
few	TRBJ1-4	TRBV30	TRBD1	CAWSTGQGPEKLFF	TGTGCCTGGAGTACCGGACAGGGTCCTGAAAAACTGTTTTTT
NA	TRBJ2-3	TRBV5-4	NA	CASSLGGPSTDTQYF	TGTGCCAGCAGCTTGGGGGGGCCGAGCACAGATACGCAGTATTTT
few	TRBJ2-3	TRBV4-2	TRBD2	CASSQVTAGGGGTDTQYF	TGTGCCAGCAGCCAAGTCACAGCGGGAGGCGGGGGCACAGATACGCAGTATTTT
NA	TRBJ2-1	TRBV10-3	TRBD2	CAATSGANNEQFF	TGTGCCGCGACTAGCGGGGCGAACAATGAGCAGTTCTTC
NA	TRBJ1-1	TRBV14	NA	CASSLPLPVAAGANTEAFF	TGTGCCAGCAGCCTCCCCCTTCCCGTGGCGGCTGGGGCGAACACTGAAGCTTTCTTT
NA	TRBJ2-5	TRBV5-1	TRBD2	CAPPRGTSGGKNRETQYF	TGCGCCCCTCCGAGAGGGACTAGCGGGGGGAAAAACAGGGAGACCCAGTACTTC
NA	TRBJ1-2	TRBV3-1/TRBV3-2	TRBD1	CASSQARTGGNYGYTF	TGTGCCAGCAGCCAAGCCCGGACAGGGGGTAACTATGGCTACACCTTC
NA	TRBJ1-2	TRBV18	NA	CASSPRGENYGYTF	TGTGCCAGCTCACCCCGGGGGGAAAACTATGGCTACACCTTC
NA	TRBJ1-2	TRBV5-1	NA	CASGDQTTYGYTF	TGCGCCAGCGGAGACCAAACGACCTATGGCTACACCTTC
once	TRBJ1-4	TRBV11-2	NA	CASSRPGVKKLFF	TGTGCCAGCAGCCGCCCCGGGGTGAAAAAACTGTTTTTT
few	TRBJ1-1	TRBV11-3	TRBD1	CASSLGGTGDTEAFF	TGTGCCAGCAGCTTAGGCGGGACAGGGGACACTGAAGCTTTCTTT
NA	TRBJ2-5	TRBV28	TRBD1	CASSPLTGGAETQYF	TGTGCCAGCAGCCCTCTAACAGGGGGCGCCGAGACCCAGTACTTC
NA	TRBJ1-3	TRBV3-1/TRBV3-2	NA	CASSQAVSLGTGENTIYF	TGTGCCAGCAGCCAAGCGGTCTCATTGGGTACCGGAGAAAACACCATATATTTT
NA	TRBJ1-1	TRBV27	NA	CASSSFGTEAFF	TGTGCCAGCAGTTCATTCGGCACTGAAGCTTTCTTT
once	TRBJ2-1	TRBV4-1	TRBD2	CASSQVAGGLNEQFF	TGCGCCAGCAGCCAAGTAGCGGGGGGGCTCAATGAGCAGTTCTTC
NA	TRBJ2-3	TRBV4-1	NA	CASSQVGGPKNTQYF	TGCGCCAGCAGCCAAGTGGGGGGGCCTAAGAATACGCAGTATTTT
NA	TRBJ1-1	TRBV7-2	TRBD1	CASSLATGEGKAFF	TGTGCCAGCAGCTTAGCGACAGGGGAGGGGAAAGCTTTCTTT
NA	TRBJ2-1	TRBV4-1	TRBD2	CASSQPGLATVGNEQFF	TGCGCCAGCAGCCAACCCGGACTAGCGACTGTTGGCAATGAGCAGTTCTTC
NA	TRBJ2-7	TRBV4-1	TRBD2	CASSRGLAGTYEQYF	TGCGCCAGCAGCCGGGGACTAGCTGGAACCTACGAGCAGTACTTC
NA	TRBJ2-1	TRBV5-1	TRBD1	CASTRTGQGANEQFF	TGCGCCAGCACCAGAACGGGACAGGGGGCCAATGAGCAGTTCTTC
NA	TRBJ2-7	TRBV10-2	NA	CASSRNGYEQYF	TGCGCCAGCAGTCGGAACGGGTACGAGCAGTACTTC
NA	TRBJ1-3	TRBV2	NA	CASRIGVDTIYF	TGTGCCAGCAGAATCGGAGTTGACACCATATATTTT
NA	TRBJ1-1	TRBV28	TRBD1	CASSPGGAITEAFF	TGTGCCAGCAGCCCAGGGGGCGCGATCACTGAAGCTTTCTTT
NA	TRBJ1-4	TRBV27	NA	CASARRIATNEKLFF	TGTGCCAGCGCGCGGCGAATTGCAACTAATGAAAAACTGTTTTTT
NA	TRBJ1-4	TRBV15	NA	CATSEQRRGLGEKLFF	TGTGCCACCAGCGAACAGAGGAGGGGTCTTGGGGAAAAACTGTTTTTT
NA	TRBJ2-2	TRBV7-3	NA	CASSPTTGVGGELFF	TGTGCCAGCAGCCCTACGACGGGGGTGGGCGGGGAGCTGTTTTTT
NA	TRBJ1-6	TRBV2	TRBD1	CASRQGDNSPLHF	TGTGCCAGTCGACAGGGAGATAATTCACCCCTCCACTTT
once	TRBJ2-7	TRBV5-6	NA	CASSLGQASHEQYF	TGTGCCAGCAGCTTGGGACAGGCCTCCCACGAGCAGTACTTC
NA	TRBJ1-6	TRBV27	NA	CASSLWAKSEEGSPLHF	TGTGCCAGCAGTTTATGGGCAAAATCGGAGGAGGGATCACCCCTCCACTTT
few	TRBJ2-2	TRBV29-1	TRBD1	CSGADREGGELFF	TGCAGCGGTGCCGACAGGGAAGGCGGGGAGCTGTTTTTT
once	TRBJ2-2	TRBV5-1	NA	CASSYGGTGELFF	TGCGCCAGCAGCTACGGGGGTACCGGGGAGCTGTTTTTT
NA	TRBJ1-1	TRBV6-2/TRBV6-3	NA	CASSVQVLPPEAFF	TGTGCCAGCAGTGTACAAGTCCTCCCTCCTGAAGCTTTCTTT
NA	TRBJ2-3	TRBV5-1	NA	CASSLAGDTDTQYF	TGCGCCAGCAGCTTGGCGGGGGACACAGATACGCAGTATTTT
few	TRBJ2-1	TRBV5-6	NA	CASSSLRDEQFF	TGTGCCAGCAGCTCCTTGCGGGATGAGCAGTTCTTC
NA	TRBJ1-1	TRBV6-1	NA	CASSEQIEAFF	TGTGCCAGCAGTGAACAGATTGAAGCTTTCTTT
NA	TRBJ2-6	TRBV27	NA	CASREGAGANVLTF	TGTGCCAGCAGGGAGGGTGCTGGGGCCAACGTCCTGACTTTC
NA	TRBJ1-1	TRBV6-5	NA	CASSREGPNTEAFF	TGTGCCAGCAGTAGGGAGGGGCCGAACACTGAAGCTTTCTTT
NA	TRBJ2-1	TRBV19	TRBD1	CASNKGRDRPYNEQFF	TGTGCCAGTAACAAAGGCCGGGACAGACCCTACAATGAGCAGTTCTTC
NA	TRBJ2-1	TRBV7-8	TRBD1	CASSLGVRDREYNEQFF	TGTGCCAGCAGCTTAGGGGTTAGGGACAGGGAATACAATGAGCAGTTCTTC
NA	TRBJ2-3	TRBV24-1	NA	CATSDPGQGWLAGDTDTQYF	TGTGCCACCAGTGATCCGGGACAGGGGTGGCTAGCGGGGGACACAGATACGCAGTATTTT
NA	TRBJ1-3	TRBV28	NA	CASSRDIQAGNTIYF	TGTGCCAGCAGCCGGGACATCCAGGCGGGAAACACCATATATTTT
NA	TRBJ2-5	TRBV3-1/TRBV3-2	TRBD2	CASSQEASGSGRQYF	TGTGCCAGCAGCCAAGAGGCTAGCGGGAGTGGGAGGCAGTACTTC
NA	TRBJ2-1	TRBV10-3	TRBD2	CAISESTLAGGYTKSGNEQFF	TGTGCCATCAGTGAGTCAACACTAGCGGGGGGGTATACGAAGAGTGGCAATGAGCAGTTCTTC
few	TRBJ1-1	TRBV28	NA	CASNGRARDTEAFF	TGTGCCAGCAACGGGAGGGCGCGGGACACTGAAGCTTTCTTT
NA	TRBJ1-2	TRBV24-1	NA	CATSDSGTSYTF	TGTGCCACCAGTGATTCCGGGACAAGCTACACCTTC
NA	TRBJ2-2	TRBV24-1	NA	CATSERGADTGELFF	TGTGCCACCAGTGAACGAGGAGCGGACACCGGGGAGCTGTTTTTT
NA	TRBJ2-7	TRBV9	TRBD2	CASSAGGDESYEQYF	TGTGCCAGCAGCGCTGGGGGGGATGAGTCCTACGAGCAGTACTTC